This entry concerns a single T cell receptor (beta chain). The target antigen is unknown. The sample belongs to a study of blood T cells in healthy people across ages. Study results and caveats: The unsorted PBMCs prevented any conclusive comparison of naive versus antigen-experienced cells.

Germline CDR1 and CDR2: DFQATT and SNEGSKA (reference sequence). With 4 bases clipped from V and 1 base from J, the junction kept 7 bases outside the gene matches. CDR3 length: 15 residues. Drawing of peripheral blood yielded 7.5 to 10 milliliters from each donor. Alongside a J-beta primer mix, a sample-barcoded 5' primer served in a second PCR lasting 7 to 11 cycles. A minimum of 2.5 million CDR3-containing paired-end reads was obtained for each sample. TCRdb re-called the 5' RACE reads with MiXCR, one entry per CDR3 protein. Counted here are about 1.5 million distinct CDR3 sequences, around two fifths occurring once; the ten biggest clones make up 7.9%.

The genes are TRBV20-1 and TRBJ2-5, with 9 bases lining up with TRBD2. Sequenced: blood. The origin of this receptor is a woman between 18 and 29 years old in good health. The CDR3 coding sequence is TGCAGTGCTATTTCAGCGGGGGGTTTCCAAGAGACCCAGTACTTC. This gives the protein CSAISAGGFQETQYF.